The 28 T cell receptor beta chains below were found in one sample sequenced in a study of blood T cell repertoires in COVID-19. Clones were read by immunoSEQ multiplex PCR, and TCRdb kept only the in-frame ones, dropping some. Of 150,000 to 200,000 clones listed, approximately 83% are singletons. Sequenced sample: peripheral blood. The receptors come from a human donor with active or convalescent COVID-19. The donor label of this sample is uncertain.

The sample holds a few counts of this clone. V is TRBV4-1 and J is TRBJ1-4; D is possibly TRBD1 (5 bases). Germline assignment: CDR1 MGHRA and CDR2 YSYEKL. The CDR3 has 16 amino acids. The V gene lost 1 base and the J gene lost 4 bases, with 13 bases spanning the gap. The DNA of the CDR3 is TGCGCCAGCAGCCAAGTGGCGGGGGGTAGTAATGAAAAACTGTTTTTT. This translates into CASSQVAGGSNEKLFF.

The chain's CDR3 is CASSLAGSTNEKLFF. The CDR3 DNA reads as TGTGCCAGCAGCTTAGCTGGCTCAACTAATGAAAAACTGTTTTTT. This rearrangement joins TRBV7-2 to TRBJ1-4; unclear D gene. The length of the CDR3 is 15 residues. Deletions cut 0 bases from V and 0 bases from J, with 5 bases between. Germline lookup yields CDR1 SGHTA and CDR2 FQGNSA.

This chain joins TRBV18 and TRBJ1-4; 8 bases match TRBD1. This CDR3 spans 17 amino acids. Per germline, CDR1 KGHSH and CDR2 LQKENI. The V and J ends lost 3 bases and 2 bases, in that order; junction bases with no gene match: 8. Written as DNA, the CDR3 is TGTGCCAGCTCACCCGGCCAGGGGGCAGGTACTAATGAAAAACTGTTTTTT. Translation gives CASSPGQGAGTNEKLFF.

The chain links TRBV2 to TRBJ1-2; 12 bases agree with TRBD1. The CDR3 is 15 residues long. V lost 1 base and J lost 7; bases outside the gene matches: 4. The germline gives CDR1 SNHLY, CDR2 FYNNEI. The CDR3 DNA is TGTGCCAGCAGTGAAGTAGGGGACAGGGGGCTTGGCTACACCTTC. Protein product: CASSEVGDRGLGYTF.

The V and J genes are TRBV2 and TRBJ1-4, with TRBD1 matching 7 bases. The CDR3 contains 14 residues. Germline loops: CDR1 SNHLY, CDR2 FYNNEI. V was pared by 6 bases and J by 7 bases, with 8 bases of the junction left unmatched. The CDR3 bases are TGTGCCAGCAGCCCCGGGACAGTAGTTGAAAAACTGTTTTTT. Protein sequence: CASSPGTVVEKLFF.

A single count supports this clone. V gene TRBV18 combines with J gene TRBJ2-5, with TRBD2 identical over 9 bases. The CDR3 length is 16 residues. The germline CDR1 and CDR2 sequences are KGHSH and LQKENI. Trimming at V came to 5 bases and at J to 2 bases, leaving 9 bases not matched to a gene. CDR3 nucleotide sequence: TGTGCCAGCTCATCAACCCTACTAGCGGGTCAAGAGACCCAGTACTTC. Translated: CASSSTLLAGQETQYF.

The gene calls are TRBV10-3 and TRBJ1-6, with 9 nucleotides matching TRBD1. The CDR3 contains 15 residues. Germline lookup yields CDR1 ENHRY and CDR2 SYGVKD. Trimming removed 6 bases from V and 10 bases from J; junction bases left unmatched: 10. Here the CDR3 DNA reads TGTGCCATCAGGGTAACAGGGGGCGTGGGGTCACCCCTCCACTTT. Its translation: CAIRVTGGVGSPLHF.

The rearrangement uses TRBV14 and TRBJ2-5, with D hard to call. Germline loops: CDR1 SGHDN, CDR2 FVKESK. Trimming removed 4 bases from V and 0 bases from J, with 12 bases in between. The CDR3 covers 15 residues. The chain's CDR3 is CASSPMLRYQETQYF. CDR3 sequence (DNA): TGTGCCAGCAGCCCAATGCTCCGGTACCAAGAGACCCAGTACTTC. Based on the CDR3 plus reference TRBV14 and TRBJ2-5, the full variable domain is EAGVTQFPSHSVIEKGQTVTLRCDPISGHDNLYWYRRVMGKEIKFLLHFVKESKQDESGMPNNRFLAERTGGTYSTLKVQPAELEDSGVYFCASSPMLRYQETQYFGPGTRLLVL.

The V gene is TRBV7-6, the J gene TRBJ1-3, with D perhaps matching TRBD1 (5 bases). This CDR3 is built from 14 residues. Per germline, CDR1 SGHVS and CDR2 FNYEAQ. V lost 0 bases, J lost 3 bases, and 6 bases lay in between. This chain's CDR3 is CASSLATDGNTIYF. CDR3 DNA: TGTGCCAGCAGCTTAGCGACAGATGGAAACACCATATATTTT.

The V and J genes are TRBV2 and TRBJ2-7; a weak D match, TRBD1 (6 bases). CDR3 length: 14 residues. Trimming shortened V by 5 bases and J by 3 bases, and 14 bases separated the two germline ends. Germline CDR1 and CDR2: SNHLY and FYNNEI. The CDR3 reads CASSPRAGVYEQYF. CDR3 in DNA: TGTGCCAGCAGTCCCAGGGCAGGGGTCTACGAGCAGTACTTC.

J is TRBJ2-7 and V is TRBV18; 8 bases map to TRBD2. Looked up from germline, CDR1 is KGHSH and CDR2 is LQKENI. Germline trimming cut 3 bases from V and 6 bases from J; bases unmatched to any gene: 13. CDR3 size: 16 residues. The CDR3 coding sequence is TGTGCCAGCTCACCCGTGGGACGCGGGACTAGTCGCGAGCAGTACTTC. The encoded protein is CASSPVGRGTSREQYF.

The chain couples TRBV27 to TRBJ2-5, with 8 bases identical to TRBD1. CDR1 is MNHEY, CDR2 SMNVEV, per germline (reference sequence). CDR3 length equals 15 residues. Losses at the gene ends were 5 bases for V and 7 bases for J; bases not matched to a gene: 12. In nucleotides, the CDR3 is TGTGCCAGCAGTGACGGGGCAGGGGGCTCTCTGACCCAGTACTTC. The encoded protein is CASSDGAGGSLTQYF.

This clone was picked up one time. The chain uses TRBV5-4 and TRBJ1-2; D might be TRBD1 (5 bases). This CDR3 contains 13 residues. The germline gives CDR1 SGHNT, CDR2 YYREEE (reference sequence). The ends were cut back, 6 bases at V and 5 bases at J, with 14 bases in the middle. DNA for the CDR3: TGTGCCAGCACCCGGGGGGGGTCGTATGGCTACACCTTC. Translated: CASTRGGSYGYTF.

The chain couples TRBV15 to TRBJ2-7; D is unresolved. Trimming shortened V by 1 base and J by 6 bases, and 7 bases separated the two germline ends. This CDR3 spans 12 amino acids. The germline V gene encodes CDR1 LNHNV and CDR2 YYDKDF (reference sequence). CDR3 sequence (DNA): TGTGCCACCAGCAGAGTCCCCGGCGAGCAGTACTTC. It translates to CATSRVPGEQYF.

This rearrangement joins TRBV5-6 to TRBJ2-5; 7 nucleotides align to TRBD1. From germline, CDR1 is SGHDT and CDR2 YYEEEE. V trimming: 4 bases; J trimming: 5 bases; junction bases outside the gene matches: 8. This CDR3 region has 14 residues. The CDR3 DNA follows: TGTGCCAGCAGCATACAGGGGCTTGATGAGACCCAGTACTTC. It translates to CASSIQGLDETQYF.

This clone has ten or more counts. This chain links TRBV7-9 with TRBJ1-4, with 8 bases that match TRBD1. V shed 8 bases, J shed 7 bases, and the junction held 9 bases outside the gene matches. There are 14 residues in the CDR3. Per the germline V gene, CDR1 is SEHNR and CDR2 is FQNEAQ (reference sequence). The CDR3 DNA is TGTGCCAGCCGAGGCCGGACAGGGAGTGAAAAACTGTTTTTT. It is translated as CASRGRTGSEKLFF.

V and J are TRBV18 and TRBJ2-7, with D hard to call. CDR3 length: 12 amino acids. With 3 bases removed from V and 0 bases from J, the gap between germline ends came to 3 bases. Per the germline V gene, CDR1 is KGHSH and CDR2 is LQKENI. CDR3 amino acids: CASSPSSYEQYF. The CDR3 nucleotides are TGTGCCAGCTCACCCAGCTCCTACGAGCAGTACTTC. The entire variable domain, with the rest obtained from reference TRBV18 and TRBJ2-7, is as follows: NAGVMQNPRHLVRRRGQEARLRCSPMKGHSHVYWYRQLPEEGLKFMVYLQKENIIDESGMPKERFSAEFPKEGPSILRIQQVVRGDSAAYFCASSPSSYEQYFGPGTRLTVT.

The CDR3 DNA sequence: TGTGCCAGCTCACCACCGGCCGGGCAGGGGTATGAGACCCAGTACTTC. Translating gives CASSPPAGQGYETQYF. The chain couples TRBV18 to TRBJ2-5; TRBD1 is a possible D gene (6 bases). Germline V CDR1 and CDR2: KGHSH, LQKENI. This CDR3 comprises 16 residues. Between the trimmed V and J ends, which lost 0 bases and 5 bases, there was a span of 16 bases. The full variable domain, its missing parts supplied by reference TRBV18 and TRBJ2-5, is NAGVMQNPRHLVRRRGQEARLRCSPMKGHSHVYWYRQLPEEGLKFMVYLQKENIIDESGMPKERFSAEFPKEGPSILRIQQVVRGDSAAYFCASSPPAGQGYETQYFGPGTRLLVL.

The V gene is TRBV2, the J gene TRBJ2-2; 8 nucleotides match TRBD2. The CDR3 spans 15 residues. From germline, CDR1 is SNHLY and CDR2 FYNNEI. V dropped 6 bases and J dropped 5; count of bases not matched to a gene: 8. The CDR3 sequence: CASRWSGSPTGELFF. The DNA for the CDR3 is TGTGCCAGCAGGTGGAGCGGGAGTCCAACCGGGGAGCTGTTTTTT.

The V gene is TRBV9, the J gene TRBJ2-1; 10 positions match TRBD2. V trimming: 2 bases; J trimming: 7 bases; junction bases outside the gene matches: 6. The CDR3 consists of 15 residues. CDR1 is SGDLS, CDR2 YYNGEE, per germline. The CDR3 nucleotides are TGTGCCAGCAGCGTGAGGACTAGCGGTGAAAATGAGCAGTTCTTC. Its translation is CASSVRTSGENEQFF.

V usage is TRBV10-3 and J usage is TRBJ2-1, with 11 bases matching TRBD2. Germline V gives CDR1 ENHRY, CDR2 SYGVKD. This CDR3 comprises 14 residues. V lost 9 bases to trimming and J lost 4 bases; unmatched junction nucleotides: 5. Here the CDR3 reads CAISGTSGYNEQFF. In nucleotides, the CDR3 is TGTGCCATATCCGGGACTAGCGGATACAATGAGCAGTTCTTC.

V usage is TRBV9 and J usage is TRBJ2-6; D may be TRBD1 (5 bases). This CDR3 is built from 16 residues. Trimming pared 1 base from V and 4 bases from J, leaving 12 bases between. Germline assignment: CDR1 SGDLS and CDR2 YYNGEE. The CDR3 loop is CASSVSGSMGANVLTF. CDR3 in DNA: TGTGCCAGCAGCGTATCAGGGTCAATGGGGGCCAACGTCCTGACTTTC.

The chain combines TRBV15 with TRBJ1-3, with D possibly TRBD1 on 6 matching bases. The CDR3 is 14 amino acids. V was pared by 6 bases and J by 3 bases, with 12 bases between. In germline, CDR1 is LNHNV, CDR2 YYDKDF (reference sequence). The CDR3 loop reads CATSTTGLGNTIYF. CDR3 DNA: TGTGCCACCAGTACTACAGGGCTTGGAAACACCATATATTTT.

This chain joins TRBV3-1 (or the pseudogene TRBV3-2) and TRBJ2-5; 10 bases align to TRBD2. From germline, CDR1 is LGHDT and CDR2 YNNKEL (reference sequence). J lost 2 bases, V lost 6 bases, and 12 bases had no gene match. The CDR3 sequence is 17 residues long. CDR3 protein: CASRQEIAGGSQETQYF. The CDR3 coding sequence is TGTGCCAGCAGACAGGAAATAGCGGGAGGATCTCAAGAGACCCAGTACTTC.

J is TRBJ1-2 and V is TRBV3-1 (or the pseudogene TRBV3-2); a possible D gene is TRBD1 (5 bases). Trimming shortened V by 0 bases and J by 6 bases, and 11 bases separated the two germline ends. This CDR3 has 14 amino acids. Germline V gene lookup returns CDR1 LGHDT and CDR2 YNNKEL (reference sequence). The CDR3 DNA reads as TGTGCCAGCAGCCAAGATGGGGCCTTACATGGCTACACCTTC. Translating it yields CASSQDGALHGYTF.

CDR3 DNA sequence: TGCGCCCCCACCCCACTTCTAGCGGTCTCCAATGAGCAGTTCTTC. It translates to CAPTPLLAVSNEQFF. This sequence joins TRBV5-1 and TRBJ2-1; 7 bases align to TRBD2. The CDR3 extends over 15 amino acids. V shed 10 bases and J 6 bases; nucleotides not matched to a gene: 16. Germline assignment: CDR1 SGHRS and CDR2 YFSETQ.

The chain combines TRBV5-4 with TRBJ1-2; no clear D. The CDR3 runs to 14 residues. V lost 0 bases and J lost 8, with 14 bases in between. Germline V lookup: CDR1 SGHNT, CDR2 YYREEE (reference sequence). The chain's CDR3 is CASSLALFGSGYTF. The CDR3 nucleotides read TGTGCCAGCAGCTTGGCCCTTTTCGGGAGCGGCTACACCTTC.

The rearrangement joins TRBV5-1 to TRBJ2-5; a possible D gene is TRBD2 (6 bases). V lost 7 bases and J 4 bases, leaving 11 bases between the germline ends. The CDR3 totals 12 residues. Per germline, CDR1 SGHRS and CDR2 YFSETQ. CDR3 bases: TGCGCCAGCCGGAGGGCCGGAGAGACCCAGTACTTC. It codes for CASRRAGETQYF.